This entry lists 8 T cell receptor beta chains sequenced from one sample in a study of cytomegalovirus exposure and HLA in healthy donors. PCR was performed using 60 Vbeta and 13 Jbeta primers. This table comes from immunoSEQ multiplex PCR, and its TCRdb copy is limited to in-frame clones, with some not included. The repertoire consists of about 160,000 clones, with around four fifths occurring once and the leading ten covering approximately 1.4%. Sequencing input: PBMCs. These receptors were obtained from a man aged 25-45 years in good health and CMV-seronegative.

The chain joins TRBV5-5 to TRBJ2-7; 7 bases match TRBD1. V was pared by 4 bases and J by 0 bases, with 7 bases of the junction left unmatched. CDR3 length: 15 residues. CDR1 SGHKS and CDR2 YYEKEE come from the germline V gene (reference sequence). CDR3 DNA: TGTGCCAGCAGCCTATGGGACAGCAGCTCCTACGAGCAGTACTTC. This sequence encodes CASSLWDSSSYEQYF.

The V gene is TRBV19, the J gene TRBJ1-2; 7 bases match TRBD1. V lost 7 bases and J lost 7; bases outside the gene matches: 12. The germline gives CDR1 LNHDA, CDR2 SQIVND (reference sequence). This CDR3 contains 14 residues. CDR3 bases: TGTGCCAGTACCCCGGACAGGAGCGAGGGTGGCTACACCTTC. Translating gives CASTPDRSEGGYTF.

The chain recombines TRBV5-1 with TRBJ2-5; TRBD1 aligns across 7 bases. The length of the CDR3 is 15 residues. The V gene end was trimmed by 4 bases and the J gene end by 7 bases; junction bases not matched to a gene: 13. Looked up from germline, CDR1 is SGHRS and CDR2 is YFSETQ. CDR3 in amino acids: CASSPDRVASGTQYF. The DNA of the CDR3 is TGCGCCAGCAGCCCAGACAGGGTAGCGTCGGGGACCCAGTACTTC. The whole variable domain, remainder taken from reference TRBV5-1 and TRBJ2-5, is KAGVTQTPRYLIKTRGQQVTLSCSPISGHRSVSWYQQTPGQGLQFLFEYFSETQRNKGNFPGRFSGRQFSNSRSEMNVSTLELGDSALYLCASSPDRVASGTQYFGPGTRLLVL.

This rearrangement joins TRBV7-6 to TRBJ2-2; the D is unclear. The CDR3 length is 17 residues. Germline loops: CDR1 SGHVS, CDR2 FNYEAQ. The V gene lost 2 bases and the J gene lost 5 bases, with 18 bases spanning the gap. The DNA of the CDR3 is TGTGCCAGCAGCTTATCAGGATCCGTCCAGTGGACCGGGGAGCTGTTTTTT. Its protein is CASSLSGSVQWTGELFF.

The V gene is TRBV11-2, the J gene TRBJ2-7; no clear D. V lost 0 bases to trimming and J lost 2 bases, with 8 bases between them. Germline V CDR1 and CDR2: SGHAT, FQNNGV. The CDR3 totals 14 residues. The CDR3 protein is CASSLEGGAYEQYF. The CDR3 nucleotides read TGTGCCAGCAGCTTAGAAGGCGGAGCCTACGAGCAGTACTTC. The full variable domain, rest sourced from reference TRBV11-2 and TRBJ2-7, is EAGVAQSPRYKIIEKRQSVAFWCNPISGHATLYWYQQILGQGPKLLIQFQNNGVVDDSQLPKDRFSAERLKGVDSTLKIQPAKLEDSAVYLCASSLEGGAYEQYFGPGTRLTVT.

CDR3 nucleotide sequence: TGCGCCAGCAGCTTGGGGGCCGGGCTTGGCCCCGGGGGCTCCTACGAGCAGTACTTC. It yields the protein CASSLGAGLGPGGSYEQYF. The chain employs TRBV5-1 and TRBJ2-7; tentative D call: TRBD2 (6 bases). The CDR3 has 19 residues. V gave up 0 bases and J gave up 0 bases, with 22 bases separating them. Per the germline V gene, CDR1 is SGHRS and CDR2 is YFSETQ.

J is TRBJ2-7 and V is TRBV6-5, with D perhaps matching TRBD2 (5 bases). Germline assignment: CDR1 MNHEY and CDR2 SVGAGI. CDR3 length: 14 amino acids. The V gene lost 2 bases and the J gene lost 3 bases, with 11 bases spanning the gap. The CDR3 sequence: CASSYSRRNYEQYF. The CDR3 DNA reads as TGTGCCAGCAGTTACAGCAGGAGGAACTACGAGCAGTACTTC.

V and J are TRBV4-1 and TRBJ2-7, with D uncertain. V was pared by 0 bases and J by 0 bases, with 18 bases between. The CDR3 is 18 residues long. Per the germline V gene, CDR1 is MGHRA and CDR2 is YSYEKL. DNA of the CDR3: TGCGCCAGCAGCCAAGATCCCCCGGTTGGCGGAGACTCCTACGAGCAGTACTTC. Amino acids: CASSQDPPVGGDSYEQYF.